This T cell receptor (beta chain) was identified in a study of cytomegalovirus exposure and HLA in healthy donors. Study-level background: HLA-typed donors contributed some 85 million unique TCRs, which were held in an early data release. Findings and limits, study-wide: The study put some 150 TCR beta chains on its list as cytomegalovirus-associated. Follow-up analysis later connected one missense variant in DCLRE1C with trimming of TCR beta V- and J-genes. At a 0.05 false discovery rate, a later analysis found 16,951 TCR beta sequences to be associated with HLA alleles.

The PCR was carried out with 60 Vbeta primers and 13 Jbeta primers. Profiling relied on immunoSEQ multiplex PCR, and the TCRdb table lists in-frame clones only, not all of them. This sample carries some 130,000 clones, roughly three quarters of them seen once, and the ten largest clones take over 2%. The CDR3 is made up of 17 amino acids. V was cut by 0 bases and J by 0 bases, with 14 bases left in between. Germline lookup yields CDR1 KGHSH and CDR2 LQKENI. To note about this clone: Its cognate antigen is unknown.

This receptor was identified in a man aged 25-45 years in good health and CMV-seronegative. The sample consisted of PBMCs. This rearrangement joins TRBV18 to TRBJ2-5; the D is unclear. DNA of the CDR3: TGTGCCAGCTCACCACCGATTAACAGCTTCTACCAAGAGACCCAGTACTTC. Translated, it gives CASSPPINSFYQETQYF.